These T cell receptor beta chains were read from a single sample in a study of immune cell composition in non-small cell lung cancer. Sequencing was performed with immunoSEQ multiplex PCR; in TCRdb, only in-frame clones are kept and a portion is missing. Among roughly 5,100 clones listed, around nine tenths were seen once. Material: non-adjacent lung tissue. Every receptor here comes from a human donor with non-small cell lung cancer. Some clones in this sample may be carry-over from other donors' samples. CDR3s include the opening cysteine and the closing phenylalanine or tryptophan. The order of the fields is D gene, clone size, V gene, J gene, CDR3 DNA, CDR3 protein. D genes are given only for firm matches. Not all rows give a size; the values are once, few, many and, for expanded clones, a class.

D gene: TRBD1; clone size: -; V gene: TRBV6-5; J gene: TRBJ1-2; CDR3 DNA: TGTGCCAGCAGTTACTCGACAGGGGTGGGCTACACCTTC; CDR3 protein: CASSYSTGVGYTF
D gene: TRBD1; clone size: -; V gene: TRBV19; J gene: TRBJ2-7; CDR3 DNA: TGTGCCAGTAGTGTCGGACAGGGAATGGGCGAGCAGTACTTC; CDR3 protein: CASSVGQGMGEQYF
D gene: -; clone size: few; V gene: TRBV5-5; J gene: TRBJ1-5; CDR3 DNA: TGTGCCAGCAGCTTGGGAGAGAATCAGCCCCAGCATTTT; CDR3 protein: CASSLGENQPQHF
D gene: -; clone size: -; V gene: TRBV7-8; J gene: TRBJ2-1; CDR3 DNA: TGTGCCAGCAGCTTAGCGTTGTGGCAGGGGATCCGCAATGAGCAGTTCTTC; CDR3 protein: CASSLALWQGIRNEQFF
D gene: TRBD1; clone size: -; V gene: TRBV4-1; J gene: TRBJ1-1; CDR3 DNA: TGCGCCAGCAGCCTCACCGGGACAGGGAACACTGAAGCTTTCTTT; CDR3 protein: CASSLTGTGNTEAFF
D gene: -; clone size: -; V gene: TRBV4-3; J gene: TRBJ2-5; CDR3 DNA: TGCGCCAGCAGCCCAAGCCGGTACTGGCAAGAGACCCAGTACTTC; CDR3 protein: CASSPSRYWQETQYF
D gene: TRBD1; clone size: -; V gene: TRBV5-1; J gene: TRBJ2-3; CDR3 DNA: TGCGCCAGCAGCTTGGAGGGGGCCACAGATACGCAGTATTTT; CDR3 protein: CASSLEGATDTQYF
D gene: -; clone size: -; V gene: TRBV5-6; J gene: TRBJ2-2; CDR3 DNA: TGTGCCAGCAGCTTGGGGGTAGCTGGCGGGGAGCTGTTTTTT; CDR3 protein: CASSLGVAGGELFF
D gene: -; clone size: -; V gene: TRBV7-8; J gene: TRBJ2-7; CDR3 DNA: TGTGCCAGCAGCTTAGTGGGGGGGACAGGCCCCTACGAGCAGTACTTC; CDR3 protein: CASSLVGGTGPYEQYF
D gene: TRBD1; clone size: -; V gene: TRBV5-1; J gene: TRBJ2-7; CDR3 DNA: TGCGCCAGCAGCTTTGGGACAGGGTTCTCCTACGAGCAGTACTTC; CDR3 protein: CASSFGTGFSYEQYF
D gene: -; clone size: -; V gene: TRBV7-9; J gene: TRBJ1-1; CDR3 DNA: TGTGCCAGCAGCGGCGACAGTAGTGAAGCTTTCTTT; CDR3 protein: CASSGDSSEAFF
D gene: -; clone size: -; V gene: TRBV11-2; J gene: TRBJ2-7; CDR3 DNA: TGTGCCAGCAGCTTAGCACAACTGGGGGCCGGGGAGCAGTACTTC; CDR3 protein: CASSLAQLGAGEQYF
D gene: -; clone size: -; V gene: TRBV7-2; J gene: TRBJ2-7; CDR3 DNA: TGTGCCAGCAGCTCTACTCATGGCGAGCAGTACTTC; CDR3 protein: CASSSTHGEQYF
D gene: -; clone size: -; V gene: TRBV6-4; J gene: TRBJ2-1; CDR3 DNA: TGTGCCAGCAGTGTGGATAGCGCCTCCTACAATGAGCAGTTCTTC; CDR3 protein: CASSVDSASYNEQFF
D gene: TRBD1; clone size: -; V gene: TRBV7-9; J gene: TRBJ1-1; CDR3 DNA: TGTGCCAGCAGCTTTATCGACAGGGGCGAAGCTTTCTTT; CDR3 protein: CASSFIDRGEAFF
D gene: TRBD2; clone size: -; V gene: TRBV19; J gene: TRBJ2-2; CDR3 DNA: TGTGCCAGTAGTGGACTAGCGGGAGGTAACGGGGAGCTGTTTTTT; CDR3 protein: CASSGLAGGNGELFF
D gene: TRBD2; clone size: -; V gene: TRBV7-8; J gene: TRBJ2-3; CDR3 DNA: TGTGCCAGCAGCCCGTTCAGCGGGAGTCTGACAGATACGCAGTATTTT; CDR3 protein: CASSPFSGSLTDTQYF
D gene: -; clone size: -; V gene: TRBV30; J gene: TRBJ2-3; CDR3 DNA: TGTGCCTGGAGATTTCAGGGGAAAAGGGCAGATACGCAGTATTTT; CDR3 protein: CAWRFQGKRADTQYF
D gene: -; clone size: once; V gene: TRBV30; J gene: TRBJ1-4; CDR3 DNA: TGTGCCTGGAGTATCCAGGGTGAAAAACTGTTTTTT; CDR3 protein: CAWSIQGEKLFF
D gene: -; clone size: -; V gene: TRBV2; J gene: TRBJ1-3; CDR3 DNA: TGTGCCAGCACCGAGGAGGGGCTGGTGGCTGGAAACACCATATATTTT; CDR3 protein: CASTEEGLVAGNTIYF
D gene: TRBD2; clone size: -; V gene: TRBV2; J gene: TRBJ2-7; CDR3 DNA: TGTGCCAGCAGTGGGAGCGGGAGCGGGAGTCACTCCTACGAGCAGTACTTC; CDR3 protein: CASSGSGSGSHSYEQYF
D gene: TRBD1; clone size: -; V gene: TRBV28; J gene: TRBJ2-5; CDR3 DNA: TGTGCCAGCAGTTTAACAGGGGGCGATTTGGGGACCCAGTACTTC; CDR3 protein: CASSLTGGDLGTQYF
D gene: TRBD2; clone size: large; V gene: TRBV7-2; J gene: TRBJ2-3; CDR3 DNA: TGTGCCAGCAGCTTGGGGACTAGCCGGACAGATACGCAGTATTTT; CDR3 protein: CASSLGTSRTDTQYF
D gene: TRBD1; clone size: -; V gene: TRBV6-5; J gene: TRBJ1-1; CDR3 DNA: TGTGCCAGCAGCCTCGGGACAGCCTTTAACACTGAAGCTTTCTTT; CDR3 protein: CASSLGTAFNTEAFF
D gene: TRBD2; clone size: -; V gene: TRBV27; J gene: TRBJ2-3; CDR3 DNA: TGTGCCAGCAGGACGCAGCGGGACCTAACCTATACGCAGTATTTT; CDR3 protein: CASRTQRDLTYTQYF
D gene: -; clone size: -; V gene: TRBV5-1; J gene: TRBJ1-1; CDR3 DNA: TGCGCCAGCAGCTTGGCGCCGGTTGCTCTCGGGGGAAAGCGGTGGAACACTGAAGCTTTCTTT; CDR3 protein: CASSLAPVALGGKRWNTEAFF
D gene: TRBD2; clone size: -; V gene: TRBV19; J gene: TRBJ2-5; CDR3 DNA: TGTGCCAGTAGCAAGACTAGCGGGAGTTTGGAGACCCAGTACTTC; CDR3 protein: CASSKTSGSLETQYF
D gene: -; clone size: -; V gene: TRBV7-2; J gene: TRBJ1-1; CDR3 DNA: TGTGCCAGCAGCTTAGTCCCTCGCGGATCTACTGAAGCTTTCTTT; CDR3 protein: CASSLVPRGSTEAFF
D gene: -; clone size: -; V gene: TRBV19; J gene: TRBJ2-3; CDR3 DNA: TGTGCCAGTACCTGGACTGACGATCGGCCAGATACGCAGTATTTT; CDR3 protein: CASTWTDDRPDTQYF
D gene: -; clone size: -; V gene: TRBV7-9; J gene: TRBJ2-1; CDR3 DNA: TGTGCCAGCAGCGCCTCGATCCTACCCAATGAGCAGTTCTTC; CDR3 protein: CASSASILPNEQFF
D gene: -; clone size: -; V gene: TRBV7-2; J gene: TRBJ2-5; CDR3 DNA: TGTGCCAGCAGCTACAGGGAGGGGGAGACCCAGTACTTC; CDR3 protein: CASSYREGETQYF
D gene: -; clone size: few; V gene: TRBV5-1; J gene: TRBJ2-5; CDR3 DNA: TGCGCCAGCAGCATTTTAAAGGGGGAGACCCAGTACTTC; CDR3 protein: CASSILKGETQYF
D gene: -; clone size: once; V gene: TRBV27; J gene: TRBJ2-2; CDR3 DNA: TGTGCCAGCAGTAGGATAGCGTATGAAGGCACCGGGGAGCTGTTTTTT; CDR3 protein: CASSRIAYEGTGELFF
D gene: -; clone size: few; V gene: TRBV19; J gene: TRBJ1-5; CDR3 DNA: TGTGCCAGTAGTATAGGTAGACAGAGGAGAAATCAGCCCCAGCATTTT; CDR3 protein: CASSIGRQRRNQPQHF
D gene: -; clone size: -; V gene: TRBV6-1; J gene: TRBJ2-7; CDR3 DNA: TGTGCCAGCAGTGAACTCGGGTCTTCATACGAGCAGTACTTC; CDR3 protein: CASSELGSSYEQYF
D gene: TRBD1; clone size: -; V gene: TRBV7-3; J gene: TRBJ1-3; CDR3 DNA: TGTGCCAGCAGCCCAGGGGGCGGAATTGGAAACACCATATATTTT; CDR3 protein: CASSPGGGIGNTIYF
D gene: -; clone size: few; V gene: TRBV27; J gene: TRBJ2-3; CDR3 DNA: TGTGCCAGCAGAGGCCTCTCAGCGGCTAGCACAGATACGCAGTATTTT; CDR3 protein: CASRGLSAASTDTQYF
D gene: TRBD1; clone size: -; V gene: TRBV30; J gene: TRBJ1-2; CDR3 DNA: TGTGCCTGGAGTGTACCGATCAGGGACAGGGAGGGCTACACCTTC; CDR3 protein: CAWSVPIRDREGYTF
D gene: TRBD1; clone size: -; V gene: TRBV7-9; J gene: TRBJ2-2; CDR3 DNA: TGTGCCAGCAGAGGGGACAGGGAAAGTAGCGGGGAGCTGTTTTTT; CDR3 protein: CASRGDRESSGELFF
D gene: -; clone size: -; V gene: TRBV5-8; J gene: TRBJ1-4; CDR3 DNA: TGTGCCAGCAGCTCAAACAGGGTGGGAAAACTGTTTTTT; CDR3 protein: CASSSNRVGKLFF
D gene: -; clone size: -; V gene: TRBV4-1; J gene: TRBJ1-1; CDR3 DNA: TGCGCCAGCAGCCAAGATCATGGCGGATTGAACACTGAAGCTTTCTTT; CDR3 protein: CASSQDHGGLNTEAFF
D gene: -; clone size: -; V gene: TRBV29-1; J gene: TRBJ1-1; CDR3 DNA: TGCAGCGTGGCCTACTCCAGGGGCCAAAACGTAAACACTGAAGCTTTCTTT; CDR3 protein: CSVAYSRGQNVNTEAFF
D gene: -; clone size: -; V gene: TRBV7-2; J gene: TRBJ1-1; CDR3 DNA: TGTGCCAGCAGCTTAGGCACCCGGGGTTATGAAGCTTTCTTT; CDR3 protein: CASSLGTRGYEAFF
D gene: -; clone size: -; V gene: TRBV13; J gene: TRBJ1-1; CDR3 DNA: TGTGCCAGCAGCTCAACACTGAACACTGAAGCTTTCTTT; CDR3 protein: CASSSTLNTEAFF
D gene: TRBD1; clone size: -; V gene: TRBV10-2; J gene: TRBJ2-3; CDR3 DNA: TGCGCCAGCGCCGAACAGGGGACAGATACGCAGTATTTT; CDR3 protein: CASAEQGTDTQYF
D gene: TRBD2; clone size: -; V gene: TRBV5-5; J gene: TRBJ2-2; CDR3 DNA: TGTGCCAGCAGCCCGACTAGCGGGGGGGCCGGGGAGCTGTTTTTT; CDR3 protein: CASSPTSGGAGELFF
D gene: -; clone size: -; V gene: TRBV7-9; J gene: TRBJ1-1; CDR3 DNA: TGTGCCAGCAGCTTAGGGGGGGACCCGAACACTGAAGCTTTCTTT; CDR3 protein: CASSLGGDPNTEAFF
D gene: TRBD2; clone size: -; V gene: TRBV30; J gene: TRBJ2-5; CDR3 DNA: TGTGCCTGGAGTGTAGGGGCGGGGGGGACAGAGACCCAGTACTTC; CDR3 protein: CAWSVGAGGTETQYF
D gene: TRBD1; clone size: -; V gene: TRBV6-5; J gene: TRBJ2-7; CDR3 DNA: TGTGCCAGCAGTTATGGGACAGTGCCATCCTACGAGCAGTACTTC; CDR3 protein: CASSYGTVPSYEQYF
D gene: TRBD2; clone size: -; V gene: TRBV7-9; J gene: TRBJ2-5; CDR3 DNA: TGTGCCAGCAGCTTAGCGGGAGGGCTAAGGACCCAGTACTTC; CDR3 protein: CASSLAGGLRTQYF
D gene: -; clone size: few; V gene: TRBV6-1; J gene: TRBJ2-2; CDR3 DNA: TGTGCCAGCAGTGGGGTAGCGACGGGTTGGCTTGGCGGGGAGCTGTTTTTT; CDR3 protein: CASSGVATGWLGGELFF
D gene: TRBD1; clone size: -; V gene: TRBV5-1; J gene: TRBJ2-3; CDR3 DNA: TGCGCCAGCAGCTTTACAGGGGGAGCCGCAGATACGCAGTATTTT; CDR3 protein: CASSFTGGAADTQYF
D gene: -; clone size: -; V gene: TRBV7-2; J gene: TRBJ2-5; CDR3 DNA: TGTGCCAGCAGCTTAGGGAGCGCGGAGACCCAGTACTTC; CDR3 protein: CASSLGSAETQYF